The source of this T cell receptor beta chain is a study of CD8 T cells in ankylosing spondylitis. This clonotype was seen a few times. The antigen is undetermined. For TCR beta, libraries came from quantitative 5'-RACE with molecular barcodes. Using its own MiXCR run on the 5' RACE reads, TCRdb lists one record per CDR3 protein. The repertoire holds about 160,000 distinct CDR3 sequences, with around 17% as singletons. General observations from the study: A motif in TCR beta, a set of about 8 highly homologous variants, appeared characteristic of ankylosing spondylitis blood.

Per the germline V gene, CDR1 is MNHEY and CDR2 is SVGAGI. This CDR3 contains 13 residues. Losses at the gene ends were 6 bases for V and 5 bases for J; bases not matched to a gene: 5. The chain employs TRBV6-5 and TRBJ1-1; TRBD1 aligns across 8 bases. The sequence derives from a male donor with ankylosing spondylitis or in good health (not recorded which). Sequencing was done on a sample of blood, either unsorted or a sorted T cell fraction (not recorded which). CDR3 loop: CASRRTGWTEAFF. In nucleotides, the CDR3 is TGTGCCAGCAGGAGGACAGGGTGGACTGAAGCTTTCTTT.